The sequence of this T cell receptor beta chain was determined in a study of shared clonotypes between healthy human individuals. Study-wide points: Naive subsets generally had larger estimated richness than memory subsets. Rarefaction gave evidence that sorted-subset sequencing remained incomplete despite large depth.

Points on this clone: What it binds is unknown.

The authors ran the assay at deep level. Genomic DNA of each subset was evenly split across several immunoSEQ plates. Sequencing used immunoSEQ multiplex PCR; TCRdb keeps in-frame clones, though not all of them. This sample yields about 600,000 clones, of which more than 95% are seen a single time; around 0.058% belongs to the top ten. Trimming took 5 bases from V and 8 from J, leaving 25 bases between them. The CDR3 runs to 16 residues. Germline-derived CDR1 and CDR2 are SGHRS and YFSETQ. The sample comprised naive CD4+ T cells sorted from blood. Regarding subset: CD45RA+ positively selected. This TCR derives from a woman aged 25 to 39 in good health. The V call is TRBV5-1, the J call TRBJ1-2; D possibly corresponds to TRBD1 (6 bases). For the CDR3, the DNA is TGCGCCAGCAGAAGATGGGGGCCCGATTTACCCGGAGGCTACACCTTC. Translating it yields CASRRWGPDLPGGYTF.